One sample yielded the 15 T cell receptor beta chains listed below, sequenced in a study of identical twins. TCRdb ran MiXCR on the 5' RACE reads and lists one entry per CDR3 protein. The sample carries 650,000 to 800,000 distinct CDR3 sequences, about 9.4% recorded once. In addition, the sample was reused for a study of yellow fever vaccine responses in identical twins.

Sample: PBMCs. These receptors originate from a woman aged 18 to 35 in good health.

The chain couples TRBV6-2 or TRBV6-3 to TRBJ2-5; D gene ambiguous. This CDR3 is 14 amino acids long. Trimming left V 5 bases short and J 7 bases short, with 17 bases between. Per the germline V gene, CDR1 is MNHEY and CDR2 is SVGEGT. CDR3 sequence (DNA): TGTGCCAGCAGTCTTGACGCAGAAGAAGGGACCCAGTACTTC. This translates into CASSLDAEEGTQYF.

The rearrangement links TRBV5-6 to TRBJ2-7; no firm D call. The CDR3 is 15 residues long. Per germline, CDR1 SGHDT and CDR2 YYEEEE. V gave up 1 base and J gave up 1 base, with 12 bases separating them. Written as DNA, the CDR3 is TGTGCCAGCAGCTTGAGTCGACGGAGTTCCTACGAGCAGTACTTC. This translates into CASSLSRRSSYEQYF.

This clonotype was detected many times. The chain employs TRBV7-9 and TRBJ2-7; TRBD1 agrees at 12 bases. This CDR3 region has 14 residues. The V gene end was trimmed by 6 bases and the J gene end by 6 bases; junction bases not matched to a gene: 6. Germline V gene data show CDR1 as SEHNR and CDR2 as FQNEAQ (reference sequence). The CDR3 DNA follows: TGTGCCAGCAGAGCCGGGACAGGGGGCCTCGAGCAGTACTTC. Residues: CASRAGTGGLEQYF. The full variable domain, rest sourced from reference TRBV7-9 and TRBJ2-7, is DTGVSQNPRHKITKRGQNVTFRCDPISEHNRLYWYRQTLGQGPEFLTYFQNEAQLEKSRLLSDRFSAERPKGSFSTLEIQRTEQGDSAMYLCASRAGTGGLEQYFGPGTRLTVT.

The V gene is TRBV12-3 or TRBV12-4, the J gene TRBJ2-3; D remains unclear. The CDR3 consists of 11 residues. Trimming removed 1 base from V and 11 bases from J, with 7 bases in between. Here the CDR3 DNA reads TGTGCCAGCAGTTTAGAGCTGGGGCAGTATTTT. This codes for CASSLELGQYF.

V gene TRBV12-3 or TRBV12-4 combines with J gene TRBJ2-3, with 7 bases that match TRBD2. This CDR3 comprises 14 residues. J gave up 0 bases and V 11 bases, and 8 bases lay outside the gene matches. This chain's CDR3 is CASYGGVSTDTQYF. CDR3 bases: TGTGCCTCTTATGGGGGGGTTAGCACAGATACGCAGTATTTT.

The chain is built from TRBV29-1 and TRBJ2-7; D not resolved. Germline assignment: CDR1 SQVTM and CDR2 ANQGSEA. The V and J ends lost 7 bases and 3 bases respectively, with 16 bases between them. The length of the CDR3 is 13 residues. Here the CDR3 reads CSAQRDIGYEQYF. The CDR3 region has the DNA TGCAGCGCTCAAAGGGATATTGGCTACGAGCAGTACTTC.

This clonotype has ten or more counts. The chain links TRBV3-1 to TRBJ2-3, with D possibly called TRBD1 or TRBD2 (5 bases each). CDR1 LGHDT and CDR2 YNNKEL come from the germline V gene (reference sequence). V shed 5 bases and J shed 1 base, with 16 bases lying between them. This CDR3 has 16 residues. The CDR3 coding sequence is TGTGCCAGCAGCAAAACTAGGCAGGGTGGCACAGATACGCAGTATTTT. Translating gives CASSKTRQGGTDTQYF.

This clonotype showed up just a few times. The CDR3 sequence is CASSQDRGAGYGYTF. The CDR3, as DNA: TGCGCCAGCAGCCAAGATAGGGGGGCAGGCTATGGCTACACCTTC. The chain uses TRBV4-3 and TRBJ1-2; possible D gene TRBD1, 6 bases. V lost 0 bases, J lost 4 bases, and 12 bases lay in between. The CDR3 has 15 residues. Germline CDR1 reads LGHNA; CDR2 reads YSLEER.

The chain carries TRBV6-5 and TRBJ2-3; D could derive from TRBD1 or TRBD2 (6 bases each). CDR3 size: 14 residues. The germline V gene encodes CDR1 MNHEY and CDR2 SVGAGI. V was cut by 4 bases and J by 7 bases, with 15 bases left in between. CDR3 region: CASSSGQTRHTQYF. The CDR3 DNA reads TGTGCCAGCAGTTCCGGACAGACTAGACATACGCAGTATTTT.

This clonotype was seen many times. The J gene is TRBJ2-3, the V gene TRBV6-2 or TRBV6-3; the match to TRBD2 covers 11 bases. The CDR3 is 16 residues long. With 6 bases clipped from V and 6 bases from J, the junction kept 11 bases outside the gene matches. From germline, CDR1 is MNHEY and CDR2 SVGEGT. CDR3 in DNA: TGTGCCAGCAGCCCACTAGGGACTAGCGGCTGGGATACGCAGTATTTT. This sequence encodes CASSPLGTSGWDTQYF.

This clonotype was seen more than once but under ten times. This sequence joins TRBV9 and TRBJ2-1; no clear D gene. Trimming left V 0 bases short and J 4 bases short, with 11 bases between. The CDR3 loop spans 15 amino acids. The V gene's germline CDR1 is SGDLS and CDR2 YYNGEE. CDR3: CASSVGKLGYNEQFF. In nucleotides, the CDR3 is TGTGCCAGCAGCGTAGGTAAATTGGGTTACAATGAGCAGTTCTTC.

This chain joins TRBV20-1 and TRBJ2-7, with 10 bases aligning to TRBD2. Unmatched junction bases numbered 9, after V lost 6 bases and J lost 4 bases. This CDR3 spans 14 amino acids. Germline V gene sequence: CDR1 DFQATT, CDR2 SNEGSKA (reference sequence). CDR3 DNA sequence: TGCAGTGCCTTTAGCGGGAGGAGTAGGTACGAGCAGTACTTC. As protein: CSAFSGRSRYEQYF.

Many counts were recorded for this clonotype. V is TRBV7-8 and J is TRBJ2-1, with D possibly TRBD2 on 6 matching bases. V lost 7 bases, J lost 2 bases, and 15 bases lay in between. Germline V gene sequence: CDR1 SGHVS, CDR2 FQNEAQ. This CDR3 region has 15 residues. Here the CDR3 reads CASTQGGEAYNEQFF. The CDR3 coding sequence is TGTGCCAGCACCCAAGGTGGGGAGGCCTACAATGAGCAGTTCTTC.

This clonotype was seen a few times. The J gene is TRBJ1-2, the V gene TRBV3-1; D perhaps matches TRBD1 (6 bases). Germline CDR1 LGHDT, CDR2 YNNKEL (reference sequence). The V and J ends lost 3 bases and 2 bases respectively, with 10 bases between them. The CDR3 loop spans 14 amino acids. CDR3 sequence reads: CASSQAGENYGYTF. The DNA for the CDR3 is TGTGCCAGCAGCCAGGCAGGGGAGAACTATGGCTACACCTTC.

This clonotype has ten or more counts. V gene TRBV7-9 combines with J gene TRBJ2-7, with 8 bases fitting TRBD2. With 2 bases clipped from V and 5 bases from J, the junction kept 2 bases outside the gene matches. This CDR3 spans 13 amino acids. Looked up from germline, CDR1 is SEHNR and CDR2 is FQNEAQ (reference sequence). CDR3 protein: CASSLKLADEQYF. CDR3 DNA: TGTGCCAGCAGCTTAAAACTAGCGGACGAGCAGTACTTC.